The rows below give T cell receptor beta chains drawn from one sample of a study of Ad26.COV2.S vaccination and SARS-CoV-2 variants. Repertoires were generated with immunoSEQ multiplex PCR, while TCRdb's copy carries only in-frame clones and drops some. The sample contains about 440,000 clones, roughly 88% of which appear only once. The source material was peripheral blood, sampled in a trial of Ad26.COV2.S vaccine versus placebo. Receptors originate from a person aged 18-60 years who received the Ad26.COV2.S COVID-19 vaccine or a placebo. Both conserved end residues are part of each CDR3. D genes are given only for firm matches.

D,V,J,CDR3
TRBD2,TRBV29-1,TRBJ2-7,CSVVGLAATNSYEQYF
TRBD2,TRBV9,TRBJ2-7,CASSPGEGPSYEQYF
-,TRBV5-1,TRBJ1-1,CASSLPGRNTEAFF
-,TRBV28,TRBJ2-2,CASSLYGYRRNTGELFF
TRBD1,TRBV6-2/TRBV6-3,TRBJ1-5,CASSYRTGQGAWEDQPQHF
TRBD1,TRBV6-4,TRBJ1-5,CASSGDRVDQPQHF
-,TRBV29-1,TRBJ2-3,CSVGGIPDTQYF
-,TRBV2,TRBJ2-2,CASSLGRMQNTGELFF
TRBD1,TRBV5-1,TRBJ1-6,CASSPRQGANSPLHF
-,TRBV19,TRBJ1-5,CASLAGINQPQHF
TRBD1,TRBV18,TRBJ2-5,CASSPQGTEETQYF
-,TRBV6-1,TRBJ2-5,CASSEEAGGSQETQYF
-,TRBV27,TRBJ2-7,CASSLFGGRQEYEQYF
-,TRBV20-1,TRBJ1-5,CSARSDQPQHF
-,TRBV19,TRBJ2-1,CASSVRSSVLHNEQFF
TRBD2,TRBV9,TRBJ2-1,CASSEPGTSGRYYNEQFF
-,TRBV7-6,TRBJ2-1,CASSDTSLSSYNEQFF
-,TRBV24-1,TRBJ1-1,CATSDHTDTEAFF
-,TRBV5-4,TRBJ2-1,CASSPLASPYNEQFF
-,TRBV7-2,TRBJ2-5,CASSPGGRVAQETQYF
TRBD2,TRBV7-2,TRBJ2-3,CASSSSLLAGHTDTQYF
-,TRBV27,TRBJ2-7,CASSGRDGPYEQYF
-,TRBV12-3/TRBV12-4,TRBJ2-7,CASSRTGGGEQYF
TRBD2,TRBV4-2,TRBJ2-1,CASSHLLAGNNYEQFF
TRBD1,TRBV7-9,TRBJ1-2,CASSFSTYGQGAQGGYTF
TRBD1,TRBV15,TRBJ1-6,CATSRDQGAVRSPLHF
TRBD1,TRBV2,TRBJ1-4,CASRTGGNEKLFF
TRBD1,TRBV11-3,TRBJ2-6,CASSSGTGRSGANVLTF
-,TRBV27,TRBJ1-1,CASSLEGGDTEAFF
-,TRBV5-6,TRBJ2-1,CASSGAGANNEQFF
-,TRBV28,TRBJ1-2,CASSLGAENYGYTF